The 16 T cell receptor beta chains below were found in one sample sequenced in a study of blood T cells in healthy people across ages. Next came a second PCR, run for about 6 to 12 cycles, which used a sample-barcoded 5' primer along with a J-beta primer mix. TCRdb analysed the 5' RACE reads with MiXCR anew, one entry per CDR3 protein. Of some 1.1 million distinct CDR3 sequences in the sample, roughly two fifths are singletons; the top ten hold 13%. Source material: blood. These receptors all come from a man aged 18 to 29 in good health.

The sample holds a few counts of this clonotype. This chain uses TRBV12-3 or TRBV12-4 with TRBJ1-1; tentatively, D is TRBD1 (5 bases). This CDR3 contains 12 residues. V lost 3 bases to trimming and J lost 11 bases, with 13 bases between them. The CDR3 spells CASSFGGASAFF. The CDR3 DNA follows: TGTGCCAGCAGTTTCGGAGGGGCTAGCGCTTTCTTT.

The V and J genes are TRBV20-1 and TRBJ2-3; D perhaps matches TRBD2 (6 bases). Germline values: CDR1 DFQATT, CDR2 SNEGSKA (reference sequence). The V gene lost 5 bases and the J gene lost 14 bases, with 17 bases spanning the gap. The CDR3 is 11 amino acids. This chain's CDR3 is CSAQRPSVVYF. The CDR3 nucleotides read TGCAGTGCTCAGAGGCCTAGCGTTGTGTATTTT.

The chain uses TRBV3-1 and TRBJ2-1; D might be TRBD2 (7 bases). The last part of the DNA fits TRBJ2-7 better; the J call may be wrong. Per germline, CDR1 LGHDT and CDR2 YNNKEL (reference sequence). The CDR3 has 19 amino acids. DNA of the CDR3: TGTGCCAGCAGCCAAGCTATACTCCGGGGGGCTCGATATCACAATGAGCAGTACTTC. Protein product: CASSQAILRGARYHNEQYF.

This chain connects TRBV6-6 to TRBJ2-5; perhaps TRBD1 as D (7 bases). The V gene's germline CDR1 is MNHNY and CDR2 SVGAGI (reference sequence). The CDR3 sequence is 15 residues long. Between the trimmed V and J ends, which lost 5 bases and 2 bases, there was a span of 15 bases. CDR3 region: CASSQNSGGQETQYF. The CDR3 DNA reads TGTGCCAGCAGTCAGAACTCAGGGGGGCAAGAGACCCAGTACTTC.

The V call is TRBV2, the J call TRBJ1-2; TRBD1 matches 7 bases. This CDR3 is built from 14 residues. The V and J ends lost 3 bases and 5 bases, in that order; junction bases with no gene match: 6. The germline V gene encodes CDR1 SNHLY and CDR2 FYNNEI. The CDR3 sequence: CASSEGVRGYGYTF. CDR3 nucleotides: TGTGCCAGCAGTGAGGGGGTCAGGGGGTATGGCTACACCTTC.

About this clonotype itself: A read error is possible here, since a much larger clone lies one base away. The V call is TRBV10-3, the J call TRBJ1-5; D unclear. This CDR3 comprises 12 residues. The germline CDR1 and CDR2 sequences are ENHRY and SYGVKD. Trimming cost V 2 bases and J 4 bases, with 3 bases left between them. The CDR3 region is CAISERNQPQHF. CDR3 DNA sequence: TGTGCCATCAGTGAGCGAAATCAGCCCCAGCATTTT.

V gene TRBV20-1 combines with J gene TRBJ1-1, with 8 nucleotides matching TRBD1. Germline CDR1 DFQATT, CDR2 SNEGSKA (reference sequence). The CDR3 is 14 amino acids. The J segment lost 4 bases and the V segment lost 3 bases, leaving 7 bases of the junction unmatched. The CDR3: CSASSGTGPTEAFF. DNA for the CDR3: TGCAGTGCTAGTTCCGGGACAGGTCCCACTGAAGCTTTCTTT.

The chain recombines TRBV18 with TRBJ1-1; TRBD1 agrees at 11 bases. The CDR3 covers 17 residues. The germline CDR1 and CDR2 sequences are KGHSH and LQKENI. After removal of 5 bases from V and 7 bases from J, the junction contained 15 bases not matched to a gene. The CDR3 DNA sequence: TGTGCCAGCTCAACGGACAGGGGGCGCGGTAGGGGTCATGAAGCTTTCTTT. It yields the protein CASSTDRGRGRGHEAFF.

This clonotype was observed many times. The V and J genes are TRBV7-6 and TRBJ2-3, with TRBD2 identical over 12 bases. J was trimmed by 5 bases and V by 5 bases; bases with no gene match: 5. Germline assignment: CDR1 SGHVS and CDR2 FNYEAQ. The CDR3 consists of 15 residues. The DNA of the CDR3 is TGTGCCAGCAGCCCGACTAGCGGGGGAAAAGATACGCAGTATTTT. It encodes CASSPTSGGKDTQYF.

Comments on this clonotype: This could be a read error, since a much larger clone is one nucleotide away. The chain joins TRBV10-3 to TRBJ2-7, with 7 bases fitting TRBD2. Trimming took 9 bases from V and 1 from J; bases not matched to a gene: 6. Germline CDR1 is ENHRY and CDR2 is SYGVKD. The CDR3 totals 13 residues. CDR3 in amino acids: CAIRAGKSYEQYF. CDR3 nucleotide sequence: TGTGCCATTCGAGCGGGGAAGTCCTACGAGCAGTACTTC.

The chain uses TRBV27 and TRBJ1-2; 7 bases fit TRBD1. V was pared by 2 bases and J by 6 bases, with 9 bases of the junction left unmatched. CDR1 and CDR2 (germline): MNHEY, SMNVEV (reference sequence). The CDR3 spans 15 residues. The CDR3 spells CASSLRRQGEDGYTF. CDR3 in DNA: TGTGCCAGCAGTTTAAGGAGACAGGGTGAAGATGGCTACACCTTC.

The chain recombines TRBV27 with TRBJ1-1, with D uncertain. V dropped 4 bases and J dropped 5 bases, with 14 bases sitting between them. This CDR3 region has 14 residues. Germline V gene sequence: CDR1 MNHEY, CDR2 SMNVEV (reference sequence). The CDR3 DNA reads TGTGCCAGCAGTTCAAAAGGTAGGGTGACTGAAGCTTTCTTT. Translated: CASSSKGRVTEAFF.

In this sample, this clonotype turned up a few times. The chain couples TRBV20-1 to TRBJ2-1, with TRBD2 matching over 8 bases. J lost 2 bases, V lost 2 bases, and 2 bases had no gene match. This CDR3 is 14 amino acids long. The germline CDR1 and CDR2 sequences are DFQATT and SNEGSKA (reference sequence). CDR3 DNA sequence: TGCAGTGCTAGACGGGGACTAGCCTACAATGAGCAGTTCTTC. This translates into CSARRGLAYNEQFF.

V usage is TRBV27 and J usage is TRBJ2-3, with D hard to call. Per germline, CDR1 MNHEY and CDR2 SMNVEV (reference sequence). The CDR3 runs to 16 residues. Trimming took off 2 bases at V and 3 bases at J, with 15 bases between the two ends. In nucleotides, the CDR3 is TGTGCCAGCAGTTTACGGAACGCAGGAGCGACAGATACGCAGTATTTT. Protein sequence: CASSLRNAGATDTQYF.

This chain's CDR3 is CASSLTGAGVYNEQFF. In DNA, the CDR3 is TGTGCCAGCAGCTTAACAGGGGCAGGCGTTTACAATGAGCAGTTCTTC. The chain has TRBV7-9 and TRBJ2-1; 7 bases are shared with TRBD1. The CDR3 sequence is 16 residues long. CDR1 SEHNR and CDR2 FQNEAQ come from the germline V gene (reference sequence). Germline trimming cut 2 bases from V and 4 bases from J; bases unmatched to any gene: 8. Combining the CDR3 with reference TRBV7-9 and TRBJ2-1 gives the whole variable domain DTGVSQNPRHKITKRGQNVTFRCDPISEHNRLYWYRQTLGQGPEFLTYFQNEAQLEKSRLLSDRFSAERPKGSFSTLEIQRTEQGDSAMYLCASSLTGAGVYNEQFFGPGTRLTVL.

This clonotype was seen a few times. The CDR3 sequence is CSAQKIHRGLQPQHF. CDR3 DNA sequence: TGCAGTGCTCAGAAAATCCACAGGGGGCTCCAGCCCCAGCATTTT. This chain links TRBV20-1 with TRBJ1-5; TRBD1 matches 9 bases. This CDR3 has 15 amino acids. From germline, CDR1 is DFQATT and CDR2 SNEGSKA (reference sequence). V lost 5 bases and J lost 7; bases outside the gene matches: 12.